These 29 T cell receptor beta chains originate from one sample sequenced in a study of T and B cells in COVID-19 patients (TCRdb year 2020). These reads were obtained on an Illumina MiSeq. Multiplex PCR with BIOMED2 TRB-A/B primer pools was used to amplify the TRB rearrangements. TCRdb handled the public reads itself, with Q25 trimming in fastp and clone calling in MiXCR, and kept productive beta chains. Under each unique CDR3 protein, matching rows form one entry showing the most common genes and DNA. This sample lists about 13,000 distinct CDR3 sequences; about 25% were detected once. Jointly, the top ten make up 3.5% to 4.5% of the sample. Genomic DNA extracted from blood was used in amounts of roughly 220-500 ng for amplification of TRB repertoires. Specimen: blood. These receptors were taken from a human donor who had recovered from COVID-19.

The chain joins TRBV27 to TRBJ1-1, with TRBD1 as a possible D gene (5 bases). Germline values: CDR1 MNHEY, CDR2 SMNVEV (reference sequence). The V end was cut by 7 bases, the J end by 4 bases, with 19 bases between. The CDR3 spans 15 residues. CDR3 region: CASTKSGGWATEAFF. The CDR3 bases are TGTGCCAGCACCAAAAGCGGGGGGTGGGCCACTGAAGCTTTCTTT.

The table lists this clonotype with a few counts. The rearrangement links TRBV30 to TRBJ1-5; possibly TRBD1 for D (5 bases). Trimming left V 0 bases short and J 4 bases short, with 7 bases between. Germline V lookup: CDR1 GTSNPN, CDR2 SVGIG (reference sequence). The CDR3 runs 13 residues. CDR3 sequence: CAWSVQENQPQHF. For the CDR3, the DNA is TGTGCCTGGAGTGTACAGGAAAATCAGCCCCAGCATTTT.

The CDR3 region is CSARDLAGRLSYEQYF. Here the CDR3 DNA reads TGCAGTGCTAGAGATCTCGCGGGGAGACTCTCCTACGAGCAGTACTTC. The genes are TRBV20-1 and TRBJ2-7; the D gene is possibly TRBD2 (6 bases). This CDR3 contains 16 residues. The V end was cut by 0 bases, the J end by 0 bases, with 15 bases between. Germline V gene data show CDR1 as DFQATT and CDR2 as SNEGSKA (reference sequence).

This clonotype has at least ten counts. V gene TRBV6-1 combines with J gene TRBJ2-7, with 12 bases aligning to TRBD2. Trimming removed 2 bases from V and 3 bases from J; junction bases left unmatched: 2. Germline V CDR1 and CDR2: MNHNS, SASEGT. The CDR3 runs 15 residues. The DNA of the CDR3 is TGTGCCAGCAGTGAACGACTAGCGGGAGTCTACGAGCAGTACTTC. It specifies CASSERLAGVYEQYF.

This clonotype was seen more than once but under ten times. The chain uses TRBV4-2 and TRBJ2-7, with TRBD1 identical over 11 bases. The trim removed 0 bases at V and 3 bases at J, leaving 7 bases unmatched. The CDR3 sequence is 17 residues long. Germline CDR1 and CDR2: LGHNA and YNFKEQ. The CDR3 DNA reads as TGTGCCAGCAGCCAAGAAAGCTCCGGGACAGGGGGCTACGAGCAGTACTTC. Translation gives CASSQESSGTGGYEQYF.

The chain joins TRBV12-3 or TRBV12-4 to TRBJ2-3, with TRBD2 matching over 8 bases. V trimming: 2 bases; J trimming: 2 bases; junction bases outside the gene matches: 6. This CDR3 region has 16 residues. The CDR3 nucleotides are TGTGCCAGCAGTTTACGGGCCGGGAGGGACACAGATACGCAGTATTTT. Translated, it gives CASSLRAGRDTDTQYF.

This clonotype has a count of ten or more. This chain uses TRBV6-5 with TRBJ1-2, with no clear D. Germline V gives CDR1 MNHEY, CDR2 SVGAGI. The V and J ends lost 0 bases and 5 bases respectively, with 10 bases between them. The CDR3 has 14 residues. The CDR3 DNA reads TGTGCCAGCAGTTACTCGGAGGCAGGTTATGGCTACACCTTC. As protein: CASSYSEAGYGYTF.

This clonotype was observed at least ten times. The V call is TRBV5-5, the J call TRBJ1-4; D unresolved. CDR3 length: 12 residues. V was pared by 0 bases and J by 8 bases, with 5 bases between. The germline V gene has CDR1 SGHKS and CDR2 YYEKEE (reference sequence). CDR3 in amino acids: CASSLGYEKLFF. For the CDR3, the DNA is TGTGCCAGCAGCTTGGGTTACGAAAAACTGTTTTTT.

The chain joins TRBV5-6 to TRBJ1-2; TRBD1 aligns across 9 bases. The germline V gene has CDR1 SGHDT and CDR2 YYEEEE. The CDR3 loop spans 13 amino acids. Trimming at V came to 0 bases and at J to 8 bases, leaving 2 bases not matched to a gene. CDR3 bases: TGTGCCAGCAGCTTGGGGGACAGGGACGGCTACACCTTC. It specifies CASSLGDRDGYTF.

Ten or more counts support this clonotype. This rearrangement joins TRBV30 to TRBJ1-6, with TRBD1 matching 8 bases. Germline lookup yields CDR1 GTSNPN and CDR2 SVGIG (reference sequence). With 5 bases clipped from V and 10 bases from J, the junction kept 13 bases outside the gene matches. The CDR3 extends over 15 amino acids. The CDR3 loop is CAWDTGQGKGSPLHF. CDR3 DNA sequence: TGTGCCTGGGATACTGGACAGGGAAAAGGATCACCCCTCCACTTT.

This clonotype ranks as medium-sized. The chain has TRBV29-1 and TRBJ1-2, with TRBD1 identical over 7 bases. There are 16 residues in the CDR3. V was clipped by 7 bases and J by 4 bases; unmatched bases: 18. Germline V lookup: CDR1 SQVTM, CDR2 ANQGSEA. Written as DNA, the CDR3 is TGCAGCGCCCCGTATGGCTGGACAGGCGGTGGCTATGGCTACACCTTC. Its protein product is CSAPYGWTGGGYGYTF.

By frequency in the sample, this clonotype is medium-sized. The CDR3 sequence: CSGEGEYAEAFF. In DNA form, the CDR3 reads TGCAGCGGGGAAGGAGAGTACGCTGAAGCTTTCTTT. The J gene is TRBJ1-1, the V gene TRBV29-1, with D unresolved. Trimming took off 7 bases at V and 6 bases at J, with 15 bases between the two ends. The CDR3 sequence is 12 residues long. Germline V gene data show CDR1 as SQVTM and CDR2 as ANQGSEA. Supplemented by reference TRBV29-1 and TRBJ1-1, the full variable domain reads SAVISQKPSRDICQRGTSLTIQCQVDSQVTMMFWYRQQPGQSLTLIATANQGSEATYESGFVIDKFPISRPNLTFSTLTVSNMSPEDSSIYLCSGEGEYAEAFFGQGTRLTVV.

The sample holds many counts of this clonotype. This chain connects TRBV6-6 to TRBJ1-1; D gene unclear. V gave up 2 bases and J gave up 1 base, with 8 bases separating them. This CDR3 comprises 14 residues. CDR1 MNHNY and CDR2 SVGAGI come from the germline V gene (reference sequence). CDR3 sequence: CASSYGDGNTEAFF. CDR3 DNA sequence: TGTGCCAGCAGTTACGGTGACGGGAACACTGAAGCTTTCTTT.

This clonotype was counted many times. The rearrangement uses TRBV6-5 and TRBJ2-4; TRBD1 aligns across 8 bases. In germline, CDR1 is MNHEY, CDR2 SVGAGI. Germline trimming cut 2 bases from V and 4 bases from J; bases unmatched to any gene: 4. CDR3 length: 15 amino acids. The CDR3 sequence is CASSYDRGGKNIQYF. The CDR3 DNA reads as TGTGCCAGCAGTTACGACAGGGGAGGAAAAAACATTCAGTACTTC.

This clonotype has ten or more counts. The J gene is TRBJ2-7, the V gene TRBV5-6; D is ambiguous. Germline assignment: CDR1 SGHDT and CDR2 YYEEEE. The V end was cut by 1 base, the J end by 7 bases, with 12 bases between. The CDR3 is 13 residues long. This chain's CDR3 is CASSLNRLVEQYF. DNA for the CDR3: TGTGCCAGCAGCTTGAATCGGCTTGTGGAGCAGTACTTC.

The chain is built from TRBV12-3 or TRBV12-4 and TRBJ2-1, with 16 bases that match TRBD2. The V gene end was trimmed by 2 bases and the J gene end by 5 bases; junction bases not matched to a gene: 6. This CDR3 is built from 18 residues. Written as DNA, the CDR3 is TGTGCCAGCAGTTTAACGGGACTAGCGGGGGGGTGGAACAATGAGCAGTTCTTC. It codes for CASSLTGLAGGWNNEQFF.

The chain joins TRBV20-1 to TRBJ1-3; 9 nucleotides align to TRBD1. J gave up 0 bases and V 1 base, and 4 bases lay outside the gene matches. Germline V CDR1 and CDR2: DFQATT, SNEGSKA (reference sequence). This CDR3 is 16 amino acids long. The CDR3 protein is CSARVDRGASGNTIYF. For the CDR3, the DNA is TGCAGTGCTAGAGTGGACAGGGGAGCCTCTGGAAACACCATATATTTT.

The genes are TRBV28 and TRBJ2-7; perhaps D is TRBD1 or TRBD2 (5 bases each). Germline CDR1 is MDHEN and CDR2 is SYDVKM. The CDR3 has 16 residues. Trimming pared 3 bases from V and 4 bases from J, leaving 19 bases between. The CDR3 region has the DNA TGTGCCAGCAGTTTTGGACGGTTCAGAGGGACGTACGAGCAGTACTTC. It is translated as CASSFGRFRGTYEQYF.

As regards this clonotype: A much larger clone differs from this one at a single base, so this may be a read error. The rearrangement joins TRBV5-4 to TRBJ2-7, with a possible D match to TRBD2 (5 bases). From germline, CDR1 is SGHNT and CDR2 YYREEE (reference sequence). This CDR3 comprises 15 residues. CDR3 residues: CANSSRGGSLGEQYF. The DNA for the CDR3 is TGTGCCAACAGCTCTCGTGGAGGTTCCCTGGGCGAGCAGTACTTC.

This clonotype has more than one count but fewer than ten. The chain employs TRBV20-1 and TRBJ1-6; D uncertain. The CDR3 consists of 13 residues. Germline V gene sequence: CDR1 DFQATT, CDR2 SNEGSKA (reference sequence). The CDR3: CTAGREYNSPLHF. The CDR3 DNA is TGCACCGCCGGGAGGGAGTATAATTCACCCCTCCACTTT.

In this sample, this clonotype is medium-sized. CDR3 in amino acids: CASRPTLGELFF. The CDR3 region has the DNA TGTGCCAGCAGGCCCACCTTGGGGGAGCTGTTTTTT. This chain joins TRBV27 and TRBJ2-2, with unresolved D. Deletions cut 6 bases from V and 8 bases from J, with 10 bases between. The V gene's germline CDR1 is MNHEY and CDR2 SMNVEV (reference sequence). The CDR3 extends over 12 amino acids.

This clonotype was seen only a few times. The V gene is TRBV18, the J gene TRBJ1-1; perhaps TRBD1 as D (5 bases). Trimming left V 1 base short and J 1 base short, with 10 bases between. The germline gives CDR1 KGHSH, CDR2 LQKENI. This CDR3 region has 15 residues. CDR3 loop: CASSPLTETNTEAFF. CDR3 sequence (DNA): TGTGCCAGCTCACCACTGACAGAAACGAACACTGAAGCTTTCTTT.

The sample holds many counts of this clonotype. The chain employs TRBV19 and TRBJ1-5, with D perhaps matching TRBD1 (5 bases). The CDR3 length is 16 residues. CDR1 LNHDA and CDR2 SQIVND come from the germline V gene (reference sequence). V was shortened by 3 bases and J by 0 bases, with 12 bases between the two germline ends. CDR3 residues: CASSISDTLSNQPQHF. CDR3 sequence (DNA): TGTGCCAGTAGTATTTCGGACACCCTTAGCAATCAGCCCCAGCATTTT. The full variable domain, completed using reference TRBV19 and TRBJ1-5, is DGGITQSPKYLFRKEGQNVTLSCEQNLNHDAMYWYRQDPGQGLRLIYYSQIVNDFQKGDIAEGYSVSREKKESFPLTVTSAQKNPTAFYLCASSISDTLSNQPQHFGDGTRLSIL.

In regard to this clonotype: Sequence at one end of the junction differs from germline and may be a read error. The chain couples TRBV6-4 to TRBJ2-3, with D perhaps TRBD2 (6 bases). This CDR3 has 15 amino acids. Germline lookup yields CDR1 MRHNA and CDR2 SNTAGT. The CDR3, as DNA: TGTGCCAGCAGTGACTCGGGGGGTGAAGGAGATACGCGGTATTTT. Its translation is CASSDSGGEGDTRYF.

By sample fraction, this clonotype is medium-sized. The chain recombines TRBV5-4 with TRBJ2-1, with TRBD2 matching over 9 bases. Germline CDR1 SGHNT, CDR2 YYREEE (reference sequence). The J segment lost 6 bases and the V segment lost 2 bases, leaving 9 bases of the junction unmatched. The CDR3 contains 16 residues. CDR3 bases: TGTGCCAGCAGCTTTAAGCGGGGGGTAAGCGGCAATGAGCAGTTCTTC. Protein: CASSFKRGVSGNEQFF.

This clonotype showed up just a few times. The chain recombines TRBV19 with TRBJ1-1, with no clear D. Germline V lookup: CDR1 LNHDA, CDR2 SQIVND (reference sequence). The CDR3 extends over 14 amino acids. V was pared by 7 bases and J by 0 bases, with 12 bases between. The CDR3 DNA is TGTGCCAGTATGTTAAGTATCATGAACACTGAAGCTTTCTTT. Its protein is CASMLSIMNTEAFF.

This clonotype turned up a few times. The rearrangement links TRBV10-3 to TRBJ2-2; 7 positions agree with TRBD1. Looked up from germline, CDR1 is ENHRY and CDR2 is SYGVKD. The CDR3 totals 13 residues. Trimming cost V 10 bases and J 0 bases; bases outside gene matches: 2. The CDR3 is CATGTANTGELFF. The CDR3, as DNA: TGTGCCACTGGGACAGCGAACACCGGGGAGCTGTTTTTT.

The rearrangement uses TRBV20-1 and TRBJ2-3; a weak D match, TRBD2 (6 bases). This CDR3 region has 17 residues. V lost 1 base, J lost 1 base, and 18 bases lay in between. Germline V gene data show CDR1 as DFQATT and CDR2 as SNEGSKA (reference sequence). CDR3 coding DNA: TGCAGTGCTAGAGCCAAGCTTAGCGGTTCCCGCACAGATACGCAGTATTTT. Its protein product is CSARAKLSGSRTDTQYF.

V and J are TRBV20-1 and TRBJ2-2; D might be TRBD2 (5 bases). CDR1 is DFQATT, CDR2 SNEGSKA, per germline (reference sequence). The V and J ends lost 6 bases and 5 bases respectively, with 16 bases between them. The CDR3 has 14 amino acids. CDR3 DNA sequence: TGCAGTGCCACGGGGATTCTTGGGACCGGGGAGCTGTTTTTT. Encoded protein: CSATGILGTGELFF.